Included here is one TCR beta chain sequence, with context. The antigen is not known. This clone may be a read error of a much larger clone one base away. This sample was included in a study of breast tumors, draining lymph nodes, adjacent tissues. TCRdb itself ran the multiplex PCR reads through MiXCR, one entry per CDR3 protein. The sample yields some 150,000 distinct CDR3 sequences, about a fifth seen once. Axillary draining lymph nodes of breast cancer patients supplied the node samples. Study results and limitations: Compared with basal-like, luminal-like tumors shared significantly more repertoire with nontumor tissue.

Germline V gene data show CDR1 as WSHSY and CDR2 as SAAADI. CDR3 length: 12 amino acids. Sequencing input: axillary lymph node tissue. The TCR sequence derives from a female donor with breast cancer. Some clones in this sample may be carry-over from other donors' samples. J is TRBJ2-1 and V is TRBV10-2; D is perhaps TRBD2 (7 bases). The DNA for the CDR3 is TGCGAGGGGGGGAGGGGCTACAATGAGCAGTTCTTC. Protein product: CEGGRGYNEQFF.